These 26 T cell receptor beta chains were all obtained from the same sample, sequenced in a study of a mutant IDH1 vaccine in newly diagnosed glioma (dated by TCRdb to about 2021). Their recognized antigens are unknown. The meaning of the sample's time point label: week 11, during vaccination. Each vaccine dose was 300 ug of a 20-mer mutant IDH1 peptide in Montanide, given subcutaneously with topical imiquimod. Library prep was done by the immunoSEQ multiplex PCR assay. The clones in this table, taken by TCRdb from immuneACCESS, are in-frame only. Not every clone is retained; where verified, under half of the shortfall comes from an unresolved V gene, and the cause of the rest is unknown. The sample has about 64,000 clones on record, about 81% of them singletons. The top ten hold 8.5% to 9.5% of the sample. The sequencing here drew on PBMCs, taken from a glioma patient whose treatment included an IDH1 peptide vaccine. The origin of the receptors is a woman aged 45 to 65 with glioma.

This clone was recorded once. The J gene is TRBJ2-7, the V gene TRBV7-2; D remains unclear. The CDR3 contains 13 residues. CDR1 is SGHTA and CDR2 is FQGNSA in the germline V gene. Trimming left V 0 bases short and J 1 base short, with 4 bases between. Written as DNA, the CDR3 is TGTGCCAGCAGCTTAGCAGCTTCCTACGAGCAGTACTTC. Residues: CASSLAASYEQYF.

The chain is built from TRBV5-3 and TRBJ2-5, with 8 positions matching TRBD2. TRBV5-3 is noted as an ORF with a role that remains uncertain. The J segment lost 4 bases and the V segment lost 6 bases, leaving 11 bases of the junction unmatched. The CDR3 runs 15 residues. Here the CDR3 reads CARIPRGGTRETQYF. The CDR3 region has the DNA TGTGCCAGAATACCCCGCGGGGGGACGAGAGAGACCCAGTACTTC.

The chain carries TRBV6-5 and TRBJ1-1, with 11 bases fitting TRBD1. J was trimmed by 5 bases and V by 6 bases; bases with no gene match: 5. This CDR3 comprises 14 residues. Germline V gives CDR1 MNHEY, CDR2 SVGAGI. The CDR3 region is CASRDRGLRTEAFF. DNA for the CDR3: TGTGCCAGCAGGGACAGGGGGCTAAGAACTGAAGCTTTCTTT.

This clone is a singleton in its sample. The chain is built from TRBV6-5 and TRBJ2-7; D might be TRBD1 (6 bases). CDR1 MNHEY and CDR2 SVGAGI come from the germline V gene. CDR3 length: 13 amino acids. V was pared by 2 bases and J by 5 bases, with 10 bases between. This CDR3 reads CASSYLGAHEQYF. The CDR3, as DNA: TGTGCCAGCAGTTACCTGGGGGCCCACGAGCAGTACTTC.

V usage is TRBV28 and J usage is TRBJ1-5, with D perhaps TRBD1 (6 bases). Deletions cut 6 bases from V and 7 bases from J, with 13 bases between. CDR3 length: 13 amino acids. Germline V gives CDR1 MDHEN, CDR2 SYDVKM. The CDR3 reads CASRRTESQPQHF. In DNA form, the CDR3 reads TGTGCCAGCAGACGGACAGAGTCCCAGCCCCAGCATTTT.

The chain carries TRBV18 and TRBJ1-2; D possibly corresponds to TRBD1 (6 bases). The V and J ends lost 3 bases and 1 base respectively, with 12 bases between them. Germline CDR1 reads KGHSH; CDR2 reads LQKENI. CDR3 length: 15 residues. CDR3 DNA: TGTGCCAGCTCACCCACACAGGGAATTAACTATGGCTACACCTTC. Its translation is CASSPTQGINYGYTF.

This clone was counted once. The chain employs TRBV7-6 and TRBJ2-1, with 9 bases fitting TRBD2. CDR1 and CDR2 (germline): SGHVS, FNYEAQ. Trimming removed 0 bases from V and 7 bases from J; junction bases left unmatched: 19. The length of the CDR3 is 20 residues. CDR3 nucleotide sequence: TGTGCCAGCAGCTTAGCCTCCTCCCCCTTTAGCGGGGGCCTCTGGAATGAGCAGTTCTTC. As protein: CASSLASSPFSGGLWNEQFF.

In its sample, this clone was seen a few times. The gene calls are TRBV10-2 and TRBJ2-1; D uncertain. Germline assignment: CDR1 WSHSY and CDR2 SAAADI. The CDR3 length is 12 residues. For the CDR3, the DNA is TGCGCTTCTACCGGGCTCTCCAATGAGCAGTTCTTC. Translating gives CASTGLSNEQFF.

The chain is built from TRBV20-1 and TRBJ1-3, with D possibly being TRBD1 (5 bases). CDR1 and CDR2 from the germline V gene are DFQATT and SNEGSKA (reference sequence). This CDR3 has 11 residues. The ends were cut back, 1 base at V and 9 bases at J, with 7 bases in the middle. The CDR3 sequence is CSARGGVTIYF. Written as DNA, the CDR3 is TGCAGTGCTAGAGGAGGGGTCACCATATATTTT.

The chain carries TRBV6-5 and TRBJ2-2; D is ambiguous. In germline, CDR1 is MNHEY, CDR2 SVGAGI. The CDR3 contains 15 residues. V lost 0 bases to trimming and J lost 6 bases, with 11 bases between them. The CDR3 loop is CASSYSPSGAGELFF. Here the CDR3 DNA reads TGTGCCAGCAGTTACTCGCCCTCTGGGGCCGGGGAGCTGTTTTTT.

V and J are TRBV15 and TRBJ2-5; D is unresolved. CDR3 length: 15 amino acids. CDR1 is LNHNV, CDR2 YYDKDF, per germline (reference sequence). Trimming stripped 0 bases from V and 7 bases from J, with 15 bases between. The CDR3 DNA reads as TGTGCCACCAGCAGAGATAAGTCCCCCGAGGTGACCCAGTACTTC. This codes for CATSRDKSPEVTQYF.

The CDR3 DNA sequence: TGTGCCTGCGGGGCTGAGCAGTTCTTC. Translating it yields CACGAEQFF. The chain recombines TRBV19 with TRBJ2-1; TRBD2 might be the D (6 bases). This CDR3 contains 9 residues. The germline V gene has CDR1 LNHDA and CDR2 SQIVND (reference sequence). Trimming pared 11 bases from V and 9 bases from J, leaving 8 bases between.

The V call is TRBV10-3, the J call TRBJ1-5, with 7 positions matching TRBD1. The ends lost 10 bases at V and 3 bases at J; junction bases unmatched: 12. Germline assignment: CDR1 ENHRY and CDR2 SYGVKD. This CDR3 is built from 15 residues. The CDR3 loop reads CATQGGTDVNQPQHF. Written as DNA, the CDR3 is TGTGCCACACAAGGTGGGACAGATGTCAATCAGCCCCAGCATTTT.

This clone was found once. The genes are TRBV5-4 and TRBJ1-1; possibly TRBD1 for D (6 bases). This CDR3 contains 12 residues. Germline V lookup: CDR1 SGHNT, CDR2 YYREEE (reference sequence). Trimming pared 4 bases from V and 5 bases from J, leaving 9 bases between. The CDR3 is CASSRGGTEAFF. CDR3 DNA: TGTGCCAGCAGCCGAGGGGGTACTGAAGCTTTCTTT.

The chain links TRBV14 to TRBJ2-7; TRBD1 matches 9 bases. The CDR3 has 16 amino acids. V was pared by 4 bases and J by 5 bases, with 12 bases of the junction left unmatched. Looked up from germline, CDR1 is SGHDN and CDR2 is FVKESK. The CDR3 loop reads CASSRRIPGQGDEQYF. CDR3 DNA: TGTGCCAGCAGCCGACGTATACCGGGACAGGGAGACGAGCAGTACTTC.

The chain uses TRBV19 and TRBJ1-6; D is uncertain. This CDR3 is 13 amino acids long. The germline V and J ends were trimmed by 3 bases and 7 bases, with 7 bases remaining between them. The V gene's germline CDR1 is LNHDA and CDR2 SQIVND (reference sequence). DNA of the CDR3: TGTGCCAGTAGTATTGGCGAGAATTCACCCCTCCACTTT. Amino acid sequence: CASSIGENSPLHF. Together with reference TRBV19 and TRBJ1-6, the CDR3 gives the full variable domain: DGGITQSPKYLFRKEGQNVTLSCEQNLNHDAMYWYRQDPGQGLRLIYYSQIVNDFQKGDIAEGYSVSREKKESFPLTVTSAQKNPTAFYLCASSIGENSPLHFGNGTRLTVT.

V and J are TRBV15 and TRBJ1-1; D call uncertain. In germline, CDR1 is LNHNV, CDR2 YYDKDF (reference sequence). The V end was cut by 0 bases, the J end by 0 bases, with 8 bases between. CDR3 size: 15 residues. The CDR3 here is CATSREHGMNTEAFF. The DNA of the CDR3 is TGTGCCACCAGCAGAGAGCACGGGATGAACACTGAAGCTTTCTTT. Variable domain in full (rest from reference TRBV15 and TRBJ1-1): DAMVIQNPRYQVTQFGKPVTLSCSQTLNHNVMYWYQQKSSQAPKLLFHYYDKDFNNEADTPDNFQSRRPNTSFCFLDIRSPGLGDTAMYLCATSREHGMNTEAFFGQGTRLTVV.

This clone has just a few counts. The CDR3 reads CASSSLFTDTQYF. The CDR3 bases are TGTGCCAGCAGCTCGCTTTTCACAGATACGCAGTATTTT. V gene TRBV7-2 combines with J gene TRBJ2-3; D remains unclear. The length of the CDR3 is 13 residues. Germline CDR1 is SGHTA and CDR2 is FQGNSA. The V end was cut by 4 bases, the J end by 2 bases, with 7 bases between.

The gene calls are TRBV28 and TRBJ1-2; TRBD1 might be the D (5 bases). Germline loops: CDR1 MDHEN, CDR2 SYDVKM. There are 17 residues in the CDR3. V was trimmed by 5 bases and J by 7 bases, leaving 26 bases between them. The CDR3: CASSAWGTEIEVGGYTF. In DNA form, the CDR3 reads TGTGCCAGCAGTGCTTGGGGGACGGAAATTGAAGTGGGTGGCTACACCTTC.

The rearrangement joins TRBV4-1 to TRBJ2-3; 10 bases are shared with TRBD2. CDR1 is MGHRA and CDR2 is YSYEKL in the germline V gene. V was clipped by 1 base and J by 4 bases; unmatched bases: 8. The length of the CDR3 is 17 residues. The CDR3 DNA reads TGCGCCAGCAGCCAAGTTAAAGCGGGGGGGCCCGCAGATACGCAGTATTTT. As protein: CASSQVKAGGPADTQYF.

CDR3 region: CASSRASGANVLTF. CDR3 sequence (DNA): TGTGCCAGCAGTCGGGCATCCGGGGCCAACGTCCTGACTTTC. J is TRBJ2-6 and V is TRBV27; D is unclear. Trimming removed 5 bases from V and 4 bases from J, with 9 bases in between. The CDR3 runs 14 residues. From germline, CDR1 is MNHEY and CDR2 SMNVEV (reference sequence).

The chain recombines TRBV13 with TRBJ2-5; D uncertain. The germline gives CDR1 PRHDT, CDR2 FYEKMQ (reference sequence). This CDR3 has 13 amino acids. Trimming pared 0 bases from V and 4 bases from J, leaving 6 bases between. As DNA, the CDR3 is TGTGCCAGCAGCTTAGGCCGAGCAGAGACCCAGTACTTC. This translates into CASSLGRAETQYF.

The V and J genes are TRBV10-3 and TRBJ1-2; a weak D match, TRBD1 (5 bases). This CDR3 spans 17 amino acids. Looked up from germline, CDR1 is ENHRY and CDR2 is SYGVKD. V lost 6 bases to trimming and J lost 0 bases, with 20 bases between them. The CDR3 sequence is CAIRERGRELSNYGYTF. The CDR3 nucleotides read TGTGCCATCAGAGAGAGGGGCAGGGAATTATCTAACTATGGCTACACCTTC.

This chain links TRBV30 with TRBJ1-1; possibly TRBD1 for D (5 bases). This CDR3 has 12 amino acids. Germline V gene sequence: CDR1 GTSNPN, CDR2 SVGIG (reference sequence). The germline V and J ends were trimmed by 8 bases and 4 bases, with 14 bases remaining between them. CDR3 region: CAGELGVTEAFF. For the CDR3, the DNA is TGTGCCGGGGAGTTGGGGGTCACTGAAGCTTTCTTT.

The rearrangement uses TRBV7-2 and TRBJ2-1, with TRBD2 matching 10 bases. V was clipped by 6 bases and J by 6 bases; unmatched bases: 14. Germline loops: CDR1 SGHTA, CDR2 FQGNSA. This CDR3 spans 17 amino acids. CDR3 in DNA: TGTGCCAGCAGTGGAAGCGGGGGGGCCAAATGGGGCAATGAGCAGTTCTTC. As protein: CASSGSGGAKWGNEQFF. The full variable domain, with the rest looked up from reference TRBV7-2 and TRBJ2-1, is GAGVSQSPSNKVTEKGKDVELRCDPISGHTALYWYRQSLGQGLEFLIYFQGNSAPDKSGLPSDRFSAERTGGSVSTLTIQRTQQEDSAVYLCASSGSGGAKWGNEQFFGPGTRLTVL.

This clone was seen only a few times. The chain has TRBV27 and TRBJ1-1; D is unresolved. CDR3 length: 13 amino acids. Per the germline V gene, CDR1 is MNHEY and CDR2 is SMNVEV (reference sequence). Trimming removed 4 bases at V and 5 bases at J, with 11 bases between. DNA of the CDR3: TGTGCCAGCAGTTCGGCGGGGAGTACTGAAGCTTTCTTT. Its translation: CASSSAGSTEAFF.